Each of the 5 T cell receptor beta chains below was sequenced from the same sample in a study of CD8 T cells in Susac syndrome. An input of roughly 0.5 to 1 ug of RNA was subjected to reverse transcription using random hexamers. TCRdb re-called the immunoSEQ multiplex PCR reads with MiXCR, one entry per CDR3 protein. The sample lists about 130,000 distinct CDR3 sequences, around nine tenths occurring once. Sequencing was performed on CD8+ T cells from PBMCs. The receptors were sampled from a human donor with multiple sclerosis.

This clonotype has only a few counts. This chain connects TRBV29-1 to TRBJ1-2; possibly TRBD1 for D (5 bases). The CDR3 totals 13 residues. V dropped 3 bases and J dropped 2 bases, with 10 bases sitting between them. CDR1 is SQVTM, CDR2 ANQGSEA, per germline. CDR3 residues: CSVEEGVNYGYTF. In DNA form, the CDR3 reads TGCAGCGTTGAGGAAGGGGTAAACTATGGCTACACCTTC.

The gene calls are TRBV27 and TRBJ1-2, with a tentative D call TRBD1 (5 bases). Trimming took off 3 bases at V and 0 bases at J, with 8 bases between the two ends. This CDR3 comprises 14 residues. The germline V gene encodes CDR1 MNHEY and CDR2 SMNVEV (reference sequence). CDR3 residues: CASSLTVANYGYTF. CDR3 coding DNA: TGTGCCAGCAGTTTGACAGTAGCTAACTATGGCTACACCTTC.

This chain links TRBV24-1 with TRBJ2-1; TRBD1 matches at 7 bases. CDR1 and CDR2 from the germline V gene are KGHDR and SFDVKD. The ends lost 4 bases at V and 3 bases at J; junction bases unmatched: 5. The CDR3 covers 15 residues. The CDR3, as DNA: TGTGCCACCAGTGACCCCGGGACAGACTACAATGAGCAGTTCTTC. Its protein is CATSDPGTDYNEQFF.

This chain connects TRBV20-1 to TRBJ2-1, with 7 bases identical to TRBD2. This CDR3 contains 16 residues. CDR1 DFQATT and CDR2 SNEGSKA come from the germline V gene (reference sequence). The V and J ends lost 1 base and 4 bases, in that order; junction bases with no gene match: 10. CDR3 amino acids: CSARVESAGAYNEQFF. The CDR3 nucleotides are TGCAGTGCTAGAGTGGAGTCCGCGGGAGCTTACAATGAGCAGTTCTTC.

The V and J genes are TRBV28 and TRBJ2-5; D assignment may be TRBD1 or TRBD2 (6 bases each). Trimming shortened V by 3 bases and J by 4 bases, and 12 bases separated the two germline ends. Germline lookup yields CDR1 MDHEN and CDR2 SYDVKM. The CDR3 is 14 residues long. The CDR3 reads CASSFPGAGETQYF. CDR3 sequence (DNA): TGTGCCAGCAGTTTCCCGGGGGCGGGAGAGACCCAGTACTTC.